These T cell receptor beta chains were read from a single sample in a study of blood T cell repertoires in COVID-19. Profiling relied on immunoSEQ multiplex PCR, and the TCRdb table lists in-frame clones only, not all of them. The sample shows under 500,000 clones, about 85% of them seen only once. Sequenced material: PBMCs or T cells enriched from blood (not recorded which). The receptor source for this set is a woman aged 18-29 years with acute COVID-19. CDR3s leave out the opening cysteine and the closing phenylalanine or tryptophan. Clone size is given for some rows only: seen once, a few or many times, or a class if the clone is expanded.

j_call,cdr3_length,clone_size,v_call,cdr3_aa
TRBJ2-5,16,NA,TRBV20-1,SASSSGQGVFFLETQY
TRBJ1-1,11,NA,TRBV29-1,SVETEMNTEAF
TRBJ1-2,12,once,TRBV4-1,ASSHSTDHYGYT
TRBJ1-1,14,NA,TRBV18,ASTDRGLKGGPEAF
TRBJ2-7,15,NA,TRBV15,ATSRVFGQGIHYEQY
TRBJ2-3,13,NA,TRBV5-4,ASSSGTSRSDTQY
TRBJ1-2,11,once,TRBV9,ASSTSSVDGYT
TRBJ2-5,9,NA,TRBV2,ASSPRETQY
TRBJ2-1,16,NA,TRBV7-9,ASSRKSGGALLGNEQF
TRBJ1-6,13,NA,TRBV7-3,ASSLTGGSNSPLH
TRBJ2-5,14,NA,TRBV19,ASSIGGGRGVETQY
TRBJ2-7,13,NA,TRBV23-1,ASSLTLDSPYEQY
TRBJ1-5,14,NA,TRBV10-3,AISETGTEVNQPQH
TRBJ2-1,13,NA,TRBV5-1,ASSLGTGLRDEQF
TRBJ1-5,16,NA,TRBV3-1/TRBV3-2,ASSQGSRDRVHNQPQH
TRBJ2-1,11,NA,TRBV12-3/TRBV12-4,ASSFPSNNEQF
TRBJ2-1,13,NA,TRBV7-2,ASSSPTSGYNEQF
TRBJ2-5,13,NA,TRBV18,ASSPPMGQGGTQY
TRBJ2-7,11,NA,TRBV12-3/TRBV12-4,ASSLMADYEQY
TRBJ1-6,11,few,TRBV6-6,ASLVRGDSPLH
TRBJ1-4,14,NA,TRBV18,ASSPLRGRENEKLF
TRBJ2-5,12,NA,TRBV5-5,ASSLGGGQETQY
TRBJ2-7,14,NA,TRBV4-3,ASSQDQDRGPYEQY
TRBJ1-1,15,NA,TRBV7-2,ASSLARTFRVNTEAF
TRBJ2-7,12,once,TRBV3-1/TRBV3-2,ASSQWGPTYEQY
TRBJ2-1,13,NA,TRBV6-5,ASSAGLAVYNEQF
TRBJ2-2,11,NA,TRBV12-3/TRBV12-4,ASSFGSAGELF
TRBJ1-2,11,NA,TRBV7-2,ASSGQGLSGYT
TRBJ1-6,14,NA,TRBV3-1/TRBV3-2,ASSQDRGSYNSPLH
TRBJ2-1,13,NA,TRBV3-1/TRBV3-2,ASSQEPGTGNEQF
TRBJ2-7,13,NA,TRBV2,ASSEKWGRSYEQY
TRBJ1-2,12,NA,TRBV5-4,ASSPGQINYGYT
TRBJ1-4,10,NA,TRBV12-3/TRBV12-4,ASRTGYEKLF
TRBJ1-5,11,NA,TRBV5-1,ASSVTRGQPQH
TRBJ2-1,16,NA,TRBV19,ASSIGLTGRLTYNEQF
TRBJ1-2,11,NA,TRBV12-3/TRBV12-4,ASNHRSLYGYT
TRBJ1-1,13,NA,TRBV11-2,ASSLARGVNTEAF
TRBJ2-1,15,NA,TRBV4-1,ASSQGLAGGRYNEQF
TRBJ2-3,12,few,TRBV30,AYATSGRGDTQY
TRBJ2-7,11,NA,TRBV11-2,ASSLEVLAGQY
TRBJ1-1,11,NA,TRBV18,ASSPGSGTEAF
TRBJ1-3,15,NA,TRBV5-6,ASSSGGTKVSGNTIY
TRBJ1-2,11,NA,TRBV27,ASSPNHRAGYT
TRBJ2-2,17,NA,TRBV27,ASSPPSALERGNTGELF
TRBJ2-1,15,NA,TRBV9,ASSVARVAGDNHEQF
TRBJ2-7,11,NA,TRBV6-1,ASSELASTEQY
TRBJ1-3,15,NA,TRBV7-8,ASSSRMTDFSGNTIY
TRBJ2-7,13,NA,TRBV6-5,ASSLQGSQSYEQY
TRBJ2-1,10,NA,TRBV6-5,ASSSGQIEQF
TRBJ1-1,12,NA,TRBV12-5,ASRGDRVNTEAF
TRBJ1-5,12,NA,TRBV6-1,ASSDTGGGQPQH
TRBJ1-1,12,once,TRBV28,ASSPTGDGAEAF
TRBJ1-2,13,few,TRBV28,ASRSPGQGSNGYT
TRBJ1-5,9,NA,TRBV6-1,ASSERQPQH
TRBJ2-7,13,NA,TRBV4-3,ASSQEAGSWYEQY